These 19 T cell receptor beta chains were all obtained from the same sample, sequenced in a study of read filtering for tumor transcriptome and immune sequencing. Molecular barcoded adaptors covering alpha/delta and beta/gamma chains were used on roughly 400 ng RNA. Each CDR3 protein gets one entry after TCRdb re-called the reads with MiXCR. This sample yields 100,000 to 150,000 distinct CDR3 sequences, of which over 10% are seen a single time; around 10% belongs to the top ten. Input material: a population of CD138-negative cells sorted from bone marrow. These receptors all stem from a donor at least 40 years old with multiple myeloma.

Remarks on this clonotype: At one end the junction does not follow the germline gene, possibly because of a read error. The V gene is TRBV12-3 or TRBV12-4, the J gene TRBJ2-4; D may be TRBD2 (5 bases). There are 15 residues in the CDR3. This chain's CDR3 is CASSFPEVGRNIPYF. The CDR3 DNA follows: TGTGCCAGCAGTTTCCCCGAGGTGGGGAGAAACATTCCGTACTTC.

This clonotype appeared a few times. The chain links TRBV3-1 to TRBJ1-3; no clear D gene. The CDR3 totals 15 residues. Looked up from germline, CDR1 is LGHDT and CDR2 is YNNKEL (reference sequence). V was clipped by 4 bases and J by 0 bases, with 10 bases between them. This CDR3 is CASSLGHSSGNTIYF. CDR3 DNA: TGTGCCAGCAGCCTGGGCCATTCCTCTGGAAACACCATATATTTT. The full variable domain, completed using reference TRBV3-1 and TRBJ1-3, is DTAVSQTPKYLVTQMGNDKSIKCEQNLGHDTMYWYKQDSKKFLKIMFSYNNKELIINETVPNRFSPKSPDKAHLNLHINSLELGDSAVYFCASSLGHSSGNTIYFGEGSWLTVV.

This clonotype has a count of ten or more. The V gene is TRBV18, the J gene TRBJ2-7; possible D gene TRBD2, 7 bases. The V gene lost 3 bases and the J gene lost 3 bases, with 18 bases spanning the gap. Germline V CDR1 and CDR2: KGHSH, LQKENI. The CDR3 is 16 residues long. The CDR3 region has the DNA TGTGCCAGCTCACCCTCACTAGGCGGGGGCGTCTACGAGCAGTACTTC. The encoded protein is CASSPSLGGGVYEQYF.

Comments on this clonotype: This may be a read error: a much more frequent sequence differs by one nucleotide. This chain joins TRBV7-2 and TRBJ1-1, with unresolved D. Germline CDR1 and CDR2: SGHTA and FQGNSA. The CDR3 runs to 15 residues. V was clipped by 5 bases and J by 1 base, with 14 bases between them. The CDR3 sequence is CASSPYKWENTEAFF. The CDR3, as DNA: TGTGCCAGCAGCCCCTACAAATGGGAGAACACTGAAGCTTTCTTT.

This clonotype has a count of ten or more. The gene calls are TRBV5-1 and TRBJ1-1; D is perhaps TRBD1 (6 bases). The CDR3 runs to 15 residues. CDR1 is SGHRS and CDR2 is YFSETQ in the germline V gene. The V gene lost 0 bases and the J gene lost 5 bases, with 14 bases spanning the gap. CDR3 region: CASSLVQGGRTEAFF. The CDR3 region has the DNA TGCGCCAGCAGCTTGGTACAGGGAGGGAGGACTGAAGCTTTCTTT.

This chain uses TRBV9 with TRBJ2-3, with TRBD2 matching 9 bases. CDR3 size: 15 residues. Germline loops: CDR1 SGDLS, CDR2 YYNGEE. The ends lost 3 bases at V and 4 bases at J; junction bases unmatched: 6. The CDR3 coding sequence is TGTGCCAGCAGCGGAAGGACTAGCGAGGCAGATACGCAGTATTTT. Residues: CASSGRTSEADTQYF. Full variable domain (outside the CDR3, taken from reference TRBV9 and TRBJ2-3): DSGVTQTPKHLITATGQRVTLRCSPRSGDLSVYWYQQSLDQGLQFLIQYYNGEERAKGNILERFSAQQFPDLHSELNLSSLELGDSALYFCASSGRTSEADTQYFGPGTRLTVL.

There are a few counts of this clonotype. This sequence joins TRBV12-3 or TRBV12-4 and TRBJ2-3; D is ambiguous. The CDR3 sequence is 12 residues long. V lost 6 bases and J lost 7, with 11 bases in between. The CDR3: CASRGHFNTQYF. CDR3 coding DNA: TGTGCCAGCAGGGGTCATTTTAATACGCAGTATTTT.

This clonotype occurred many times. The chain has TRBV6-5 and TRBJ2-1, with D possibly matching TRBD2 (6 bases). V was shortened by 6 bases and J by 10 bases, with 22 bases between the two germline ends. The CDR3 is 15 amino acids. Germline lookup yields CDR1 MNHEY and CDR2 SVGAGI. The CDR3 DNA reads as TGTGCCAGCAGGTCGGATTACGGGACTTTGGGAGAGCAGTTCTTC. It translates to CASRSDYGTLGEQFF.

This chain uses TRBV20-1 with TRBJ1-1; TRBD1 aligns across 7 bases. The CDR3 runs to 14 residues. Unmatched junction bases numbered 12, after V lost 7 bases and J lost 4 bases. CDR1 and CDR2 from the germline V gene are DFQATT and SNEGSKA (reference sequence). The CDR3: CSVIQGSKGTEAFF. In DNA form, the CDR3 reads TGCAGTGTTATACAGGGGAGTAAAGGCACTGAAGCTTTCTTT.

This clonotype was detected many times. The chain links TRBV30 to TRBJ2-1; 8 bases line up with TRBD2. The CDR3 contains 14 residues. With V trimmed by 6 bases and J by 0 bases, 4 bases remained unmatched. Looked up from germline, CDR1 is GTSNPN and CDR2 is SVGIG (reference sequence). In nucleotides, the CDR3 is TGTGCCTGCACAAGCGGGAGCTCCTACAATGAGCAGTTCTTC. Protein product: CACTSGSSYNEQFF.

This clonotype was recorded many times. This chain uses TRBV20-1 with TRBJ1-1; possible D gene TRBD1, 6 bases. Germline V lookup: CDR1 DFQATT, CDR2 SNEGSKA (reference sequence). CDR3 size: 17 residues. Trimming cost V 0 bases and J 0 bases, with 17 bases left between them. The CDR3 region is CSARDSGAPNLNTEAFF. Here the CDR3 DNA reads TGCAGTGCTAGAGATTCAGGGGCTCCCAACCTGAACACTGAAGCTTTCTTT.

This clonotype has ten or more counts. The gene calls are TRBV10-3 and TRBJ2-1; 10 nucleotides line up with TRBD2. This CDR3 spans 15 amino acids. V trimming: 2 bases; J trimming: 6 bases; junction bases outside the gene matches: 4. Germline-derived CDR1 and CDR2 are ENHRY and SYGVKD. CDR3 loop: CAISERGTSVNEQFF. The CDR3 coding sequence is TGTGCCATCAGTGAGAGAGGGACTAGCGTCAATGAGCAGTTCTTC.

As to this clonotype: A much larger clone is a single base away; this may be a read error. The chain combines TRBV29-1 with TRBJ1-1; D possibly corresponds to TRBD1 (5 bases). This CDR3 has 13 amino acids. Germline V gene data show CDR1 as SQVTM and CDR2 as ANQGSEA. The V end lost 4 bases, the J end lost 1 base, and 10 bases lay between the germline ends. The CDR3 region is CSVGVRANTEAFF. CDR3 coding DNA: TGCAGCGTTGGCGTCAGGGCGAACACTGAAGCTTTCTTT.

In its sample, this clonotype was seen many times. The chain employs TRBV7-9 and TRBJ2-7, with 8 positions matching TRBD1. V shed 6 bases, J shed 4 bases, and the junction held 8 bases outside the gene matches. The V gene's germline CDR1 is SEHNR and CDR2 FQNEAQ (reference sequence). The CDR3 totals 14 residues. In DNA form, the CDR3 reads TGTGCCAGCAGTAGATCCGGGACAGGATACGAGCAGTACTTC. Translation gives CASSRSGTGYEQYF. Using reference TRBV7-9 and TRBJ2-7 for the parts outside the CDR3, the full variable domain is DTGVSQNPRHKITKRGQNVTFRCDPISEHNRLYWYRQTLGQGPEFLTYFQNEAQLEKSRLLSDRFSAERPKGSFSTLEIQRTEQGDSAMYLCASSRSGTGYEQYFGPGTRLTVT.

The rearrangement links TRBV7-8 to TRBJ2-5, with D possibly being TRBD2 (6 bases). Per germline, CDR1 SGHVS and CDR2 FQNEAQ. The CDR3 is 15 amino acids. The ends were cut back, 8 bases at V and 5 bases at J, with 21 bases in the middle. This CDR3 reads CASGSGLRSEETQYF. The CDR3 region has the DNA TGTGCCAGCGGATCGGGACTCCGGAGTGAGGAGACCCAGTACTTC.

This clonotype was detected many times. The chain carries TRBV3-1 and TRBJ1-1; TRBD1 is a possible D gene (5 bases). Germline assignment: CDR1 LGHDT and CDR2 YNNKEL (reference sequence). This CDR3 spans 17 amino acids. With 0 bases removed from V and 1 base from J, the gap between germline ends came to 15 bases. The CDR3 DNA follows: TGTGCCAGCAGCCAAGAGGGCCGGGGGGTAGGGAACACTGAAGCTTTCTTT. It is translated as CASSQEGRGVGNTEAFF.

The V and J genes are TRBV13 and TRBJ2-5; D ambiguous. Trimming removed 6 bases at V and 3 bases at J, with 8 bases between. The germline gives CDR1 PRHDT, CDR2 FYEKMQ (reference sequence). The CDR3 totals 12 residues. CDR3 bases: TGTGCCAGCAGTCGCGGAAAAGAGACCCAGTACTTC. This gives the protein CASSRGKETQYF.

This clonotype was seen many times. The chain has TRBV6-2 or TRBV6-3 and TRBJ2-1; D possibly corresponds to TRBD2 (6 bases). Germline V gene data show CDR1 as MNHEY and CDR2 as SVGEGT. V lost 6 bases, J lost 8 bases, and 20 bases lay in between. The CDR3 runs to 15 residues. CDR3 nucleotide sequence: TGTGCCAGCAGCTACGCGGGACTTAGCAGCGATGAGCAGTTCTTC. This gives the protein CASSYAGLSSDEQFF.

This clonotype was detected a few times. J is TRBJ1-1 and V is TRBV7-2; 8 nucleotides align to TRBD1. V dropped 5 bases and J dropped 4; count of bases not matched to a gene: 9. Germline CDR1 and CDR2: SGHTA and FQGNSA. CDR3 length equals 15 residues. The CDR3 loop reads CASSTTQGVGTEAFF. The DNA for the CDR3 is TGTGCCAGCAGCACTACACAGGGGGTGGGCACTGAAGCTTTCTTT.